Listed here are 20 T cell receptor beta chains from one sample, sequenced in a study of a mutant IDH1 vaccine in newly diagnosed glioma. Time point meaning: baseline, week 1 (first vaccination visit). Documented treatment: pre-vaccination baseline after standard-of-care therapy. Clones were sequenced by immunoSEQ multiplex PCR, and TCRdb holds only the in-frame ones, with some missing. The repertoire holds about 46,000 clones, with 70% to 80% as singletons. Sequenced here: PBMCs, sampled from a glioma patient treated with radiotherapy, temozolomide or both. These receptors were obtained from a woman aged 40 to 50 with glioma.

This clone was recorded a few times. The chain is built from TRBV5-4 and TRBJ2-1; D call uncertain. The CDR3 has 15 amino acids. Trimming cost V 0 bases and J 6 bases, with 13 bases left between them. Germline CDR1 is SGHNT and CDR2 is YYREEE (reference sequence). CDR3 sequence: CASSLGVASSNEQFF. CDR3 DNA: TGTGCCAGCAGCTTGGGGGTAGCATCCAGCAATGAGCAGTTCTTC.

The chain employs TRBV15 and TRBJ1-1; 7 positions agree with TRBD1. The CDR3 runs to 17 residues. J lost 4 bases, V lost 0 bases, and 11 bases had no gene match. The germline V gene encodes CDR1 LNHNV and CDR2 YYDKDF (reference sequence). CDR3 region: CATSREIPTGLSTEAFF. CDR3 nucleotide sequence: TGTGCCACCAGCAGAGAGATCCCGACAGGGTTAAGCACTGAAGCTTTCTTT.

This chain links TRBV7-9 with TRBJ1-4; tentatively, D is TRBD1 (5 bases). Germline-derived CDR1 and CDR2 are SEHNR and FQNEAQ (reference sequence). Trimming cost V 5 bases and J 7 bases, with 20 bases left between them. CDR3 length equals 16 residues. The CDR3 sequence: CASSPPKWQGGEKLFF. DNA of the CDR3: TGTGCCAGCAGCCCCCCAAAGTGGCAGGGAGGTGAAAAACTGTTTTTT.

Remarks on this clone: Other DNA sequences in this sample translate to the same CDR3. This sequence joins TRBV5-1 and TRBJ2-7; D not certain. The V gene lost 3 bases and the J gene lost 0 bases, with 1 base spanning the gap. The CDR3 spans 11 residues. CDR1 is SGHRS, CDR2 YFSETQ, per germline. The CDR3, as DNA: TGCGCCAGCAGCTCCTCCTACGAGCAGTACTTC. It translates to CASSSSYEQYF.

This chain connects TRBV9 to TRBJ1-2; 9 nucleotides line up with TRBD1. Germline V gives CDR1 SGDLS, CDR2 YYNGEE. J lost 6 bases, V lost 0 bases, and 3 bases had no gene match. The CDR3 totals 14 residues. CDR3 DNA: TGTGCCAGCAGCGTAGAGGGACAGGGACATGGCTACACCTTC. Translation: CASSVEGQGHGYTF.

This sequence joins TRBV14 and TRBJ2-7, with no clear D. The V gene lost 4 bases and the J gene lost 5 bases, with 18 bases spanning the gap. CDR3 size: 15 residues. Germline V gene lookup returns CDR1 SGHDN and CDR2 FVKESK. The CDR3 spells CASSPLSTLWDEQYF. CDR3 nucleotide sequence: TGTGCCAGCAGCCCTCTATCGACCCTCTGGGACGAGCAGTACTTC.

The genes are TRBV5-1 and TRBJ1-2; TRBD1 matches 11 bases. The CDR3 sequence is 15 residues long. Germline V gene lookup returns CDR1 SGHRS and CDR2 YFSETQ. The trim removed 6 bases at V and 6 bases at J, leaving 10 bases unmatched. The CDR3 DNA reads TGCGCCAGCACTTTCGGACAGGGGGCGGATAATGGCTACACCTTC. This codes for CASTFGQGADNGYTF.

This clone showed up just a few times. The chain recombines TRBV10-1 with TRBJ1-1; TRBD1 matches at 9 bases. The CDR3 loop spans 13 amino acids. Germline CDR1 reads WNHNN; CDR2 reads SYGVQD (reference sequence). With V trimmed by 9 bases and J by 0 bases, 2 bases remained unmatched. CDR3: CASGTGMNTEAFF. The CDR3, as DNA: TGCGCCAGTGGGACAGGGATGAACACTGAAGCTTTCTTT.

This clone was observed a handful of times. The chain links TRBV7-2 to TRBJ1-2; no definite D call. CDR3 length: 13 amino acids. Between the trimmed V and J ends, which lost 1 base and 4 bases, there was a span of 7 bases. The germline V gene has CDR1 SGHTA and CDR2 FQGNSA. CDR3 DNA sequence: TGTGCCAGCAGCTTAGACAGAGCCTATGGCTACACCTTC. This codes for CASSLDRAYGYTF.

The CDR3 sequence is CASRPTPGTSGVNTGELFF. DNA for the CDR3: TGTGCCAGCAGACCCACTCCCGGGACTAGCGGGGTGAACACCGGGGAGCTGTTTTTT. The V gene is TRBV13, the J gene TRBJ2-2, with TRBD2 matching over 13 bases. J was trimmed by 1 base and V by 6 bases; bases with no gene match: 11. The CDR3 length is 19 residues. Germline CDR1 is PRHDT and CDR2 is FYEKMQ (reference sequence).

The chain combines TRBV18 with TRBJ1-2, with D unclear. This CDR3 has 12 residues. V lost 3 bases, J lost 8 bases, and 10 bases lay in between. Germline CDR1 KGHSH, CDR2 LQKENI. This CDR3 reads CASSPLTGGYTF. The CDR3 DNA reads TGTGCCAGCTCACCGCTGACTGGCGGCTACACCTTC.

This sequence joins TRBV2 and TRBJ1-2, with 11 bases identical to TRBD1. The CDR3 sequence is 15 residues long. Germline CDR1 and CDR2: SNHLY and FYNNEI. Losses at the gene ends were 2 bases for V and 4 bases for J; bases not matched to a gene: 3. CDR3 amino acids: CASSERTGGVYGYTF. The CDR3 DNA sequence: TGTGCCAGCAGTGAACGGACAGGGGGCGTCTATGGCTACACCTTC.

V is TRBV7-2 and J is TRBJ1-1, with 7 bases aligning to TRBD1. CDR1 SGHTA and CDR2 FQGNSA come from the germline V gene. V trimming: 1 base; J trimming: 4 bases; junction bases outside the gene matches: 6. The CDR3 consists of 15 residues. The CDR3 DNA sequence: TGTGCCAGCAGCTTAGTGGCCGGGACAGCCACTGAAGCTTTCTTT. The encoded protein is CASSLVAGTATEAFF.

The rearrangement joins TRBV6-4 to TRBJ2-3; 8 nucleotides agree with TRBD2. The J segment lost 6 bases and the V segment lost 5 bases, leaving 7 bases of the junction unmatched. This CDR3 is 14 amino acids long. Germline CDR1 and CDR2: MRHNA and SNTAGT. CDR3 loop: CASSLSGGRDTQYF. The DNA for the CDR3 is TGTGCCAGCAGTCTCAGCGGGGGAAGGGATACGCAGTATTTT.

This CDR3 reads CASSLRAWGGYTF. Here the CDR3 DNA reads TGTGCCAGCAGCCTCAGGGCGTGGGGGGGCTACACCTTC. V usage is TRBV7-9 and J usage is TRBJ1-2; tentative D call: TRBD1 (5 bases). This CDR3 has 13 amino acids. V was pared by 5 bases and J by 8 bases, with 15 bases between. Germline CDR1 reads SEHNR; CDR2 reads FQNEAQ (reference sequence).

The CDR3 bases are TGTGCCAGCAGCCCCCGGGCAGGGGCGGGTGGCTACACCTTC. It yields the protein CASSPRAGAGGYTF. The chain employs TRBV5-4 and TRBJ1-2, with D perhaps TRBD1 (6 bases). The CDR3 is made up of 14 amino acids. V was pared by 4 bases and J by 7 bases, with 17 bases between. Per germline, CDR1 SGHNT and CDR2 YYREEE (reference sequence).

The chain links TRBV6-5 to TRBJ1-3, with D perhaps matching TRBD1 (6 bases). Germline CDR1 MNHEY, CDR2 SVGAGI. The CDR3 has 13 amino acids. With 4 bases removed from V and 10 bases from J, the gap between germline ends came to 14 bases. The CDR3 spells CASSSTGGETIYF. The DNA for the CDR3 is TGTGCCAGCAGTTCGACAGGAGGCGAGACCATATATTTT.

This rearrangement joins TRBV28 to TRBJ1-2; no definite D call. V was cut by 3 bases and J by 1 base, with 3 bases left in between. This CDR3 has 12 residues. Germline-derived CDR1 and CDR2 are MDHEN and SYDVKM. The CDR3 loop reads CASSFLNYGYTF. CDR3 in DNA: TGTGCCAGCAGTTTCCTTAACTATGGCTACACCTTC.

This chain links TRBV5-1 with TRBJ1-2, with D tentatively TRBD1 (5 bases). The CDR3 has 15 residues. CDR1 is SGHRS and CDR2 is YFSETQ in the germline V gene. V was clipped by 0 bases and J by 2 bases, with 11 bases between them. The CDR3 sequence is CASSLGQGENYGYTF. In DNA form, the CDR3 reads TGCGCCAGCAGCTTGGGGCAGGGAGAGAACTATGGCTACACCTTC.

The J gene is TRBJ1-2, the V gene TRBV5-6; D gene unclear. The CDR3 totals 15 residues. CDR1 and CDR2 from the germline V gene are SGHDT and YYEEEE. The V end was cut by 2 bases, the J end by 1 base, with 12 bases between. CDR3 loop: CASSFEEEVNYGYTF. CDR3 in DNA: TGTGCCAGCAGCTTCGAGGAAGAGGTTAACTATGGCTACACCTTC.